This T cell receptor beta chain came from a study of cytomegalovirus exposure and HLA in healthy donors (dated by TCRdb to about 2017). About the full investigation: According to a later analysis, the approximately 120 validation repertoires were produced on the same platform as the roughly 600 repertoires of the first cohort. The study was designed to test whether signatures of past pathogen exposure could be identified by cataloging public T cell receptors. In addition to the first cohort of around 670 subjects, a separate validation cohort of 100 to 150 different subjects was used. High-throughput TCR immunosequencing, statistical association of individual TCRs with disease status, and machine learning were combined to predict cytomegalovirus infection status.

The table lists this clone with a count of one. No antigen is known for it. No per-base quality is available; no much larger clone lies one base away. What the study reported, not specific to this receptor: The authors suggested that the approach could potentially be generalized to other disease states and immunological phenotypes. In a later analysis, TCRs clustered in the first cohort were found to also tend to co-occur in the 100 to 150 validation repertoires, with 85% to 95% of cluster scores above 0. The validation cohort had no HLA typing available for a later analysis, so co-occurrence within that cohort was assessed over all 120 or so repertoires. The study gave a list of roughly 150 TCR beta chains associated with cytomegalovirus. Across donors, most TCR sequences were observed very rarely, whereas some public TCRs were present in many individuals. A few of the identified cytomegalovirus-associated TCR beta chains were confirmed in vitro to be specific for cytomegalovirus antigens. Cytomegalovirus status was reported to be diagnosed by the classifier with high specificity and sensitivity in both the original and validation cohorts.

Libraries came from the immunoSEQ multiplex PCR assay. The authors processed their data as follows. A statistical classification framework was built for diagnosing cytomegalovirus status from the catalog of TCR beta chain sequences. Not all clones reach the TCRdb copy of this immuneACCESS table, which keeps in-frame sequences only. Checked studies attribute under half of the gap to unresolved V genes and leave the rest unexplained. That table is the source of V, J and clone size, and D and trimming were worked out from the DNA. Recorded for this sample are 250,000 or so clones; around 91% of them occurred a single time. 0.3% to 0.4% of the sample rests with the top ten. CDR1 is given as KGHSH and CDR2 as LQKENI, both from the germline V gene. The CDR3 covers 14 residues, taking in both the cysteine and the phenylalanine. Of the read, only the CDR3 DNA is kept; its 42 bases are in frame from base 1. V sheds 3 bases and J sheds 4 bases, leaving 11 bases between their ends.

The donors belonged to the validation cohort of approximately 130 subjects, which was separate from the approximately 700-subject first cohort. Sample: PBMCs. The origin of this receptor is a woman aged 18-29 years in good health and CMV-seronegative. Rearrangement joined TRBV18 to TRBJ2-3; the best D guess is TRBD2, with 5 bases matching. The CDR3 protein is CASSPYTRADTQYF. The nucleotides read TGTGCCAGCTCACCCTATACGAGGGCAGATACGCAGTATTTT.